The next 26 T cell receptor beta chains were all read from a single sample in a study of cytomegalovirus exposure and HLA in healthy donors (dated 2017 in TCRdb). Library preparation used the immunoSEQ multiplex PCR assay. The multiplex PCR relied on a mix of 60 forward primers for TCR Vbeta segments and 13 reverse primers for TCR Jbeta segments. In its TCRdb copy, this immuneACCESS table keeps in-frame sequences only and misses some clones. Where compared with another copy, unresolved V genes explain less than half of these, and the others have no known cause. The sample data list about 78,000 clones, and less than 85% of these were observed just once. 1.1% of the sample lies in the top ten. The sequenced material came from PBMCs. These receptors were obtained from a male donor in good health and CMV-seronegative.

This clone was detected a few times. The chain recombines TRBV5-1 with TRBJ2-5; possible D gene TRBD2, 5 bases. The CDR3 contains 13 residues. From germline, CDR1 is SGHRS and CDR2 YFSETQ. Trimming cost V 2 bases and J 7 bases, with 12 bases left between them. This chain's CDR3 is CASSFGEALTQYF. DNA of the CDR3: TGCGCCAGCAGCTTCGGGGAAGCTTTGACCCAGTACTTC. The whole variable domain, remainder taken from reference TRBV5-1 and TRBJ2-5, is KAGVTQTPRYLIKTRGQQVTLSCSPISGHRSVSWYQQTPGQGLQFLFEYFSETQRNKGNFPGRFSGRQFSNSRSEMNVSTLELGDSALYLCASSFGEALTQYFGPGTRLLVL.

The sample holds one count of this clone. The chain combines TRBV27 with TRBJ1-1; D might be TRBD1 (6 bases). Trimming shortened V by 4 bases and J by 1 base, and 7 bases separated the two germline ends. CDR3 length: 13 amino acids. Germline assignment: CDR1 MNHEY and CDR2 SMNVEV (reference sequence). CDR3 amino acids: CASSYRENTEAFF. CDR3 sequence (DNA): TGTGCCAGCAGTTACAGGGAGAACACTGAAGCTTTCTTT.

This clone was seen only a few times. The chain uses TRBV27 and TRBJ2-1; possibly TRBD2 for D (6 bases). The CDR3 totals 12 residues. Trimming cost V 5 bases and J 8 bases, with 10 bases left between them. CDR1 MNHEY and CDR2 SMNVEV come from the germline V gene (reference sequence). CDR3 nucleotides: TGTGCCAGCAGTCGACGGGAGCATGAGCAGTTCTTC. It codes for CASSRREHEQFF.

This clone was observed a single time. The genes are TRBV5-1 and TRBJ1-1; D ambiguous. Between the trimmed V and J ends, which lost 4 bases and 0 bases, there was a span of 13 bases. Germline V CDR1 and CDR2: SGHRS, YFSETQ. The CDR3 runs to 15 residues. For the CDR3, the DNA is TGCGCCAGCAGCCCCGGGGTTCAGTTGAACACTGAAGCTTTCTTT. Amino acid sequence: CASSPGVQLNTEAFF.

V and J are TRBV6-6 and TRBJ1-3; 7 bases are a match to TRBD1. V shed 4 bases, J shed 5 bases, and the junction held 11 bases outside the gene matches. CDR1 MNHNY and CDR2 SVGAGI come from the germline V gene (reference sequence). The CDR3 contains 16 residues. CDR3 sequence: CASSSRTGNVRNTIYF. In DNA form, the CDR3 reads TGTGCCAGCAGTTCCCGGACAGGCAACGTCAGAAACACCATATATTTT.

This chain joins TRBV12-5 and TRBJ1-1; D remains ambiguous. V was shortened by 4 bases and J by 1 base, with 10 bases between the two germline ends. The germline CDR1 and CDR2 sequences are LGHNT and FRNRAP. The CDR3 length is 14 residues. This CDR3 is CASGSRKQNTEAFF. In DNA form, the CDR3 reads TGTGCTAGTGGTTCCCGTAAGCAGAACACTGAAGCTTTCTTT.

The chain employs TRBV4-3 and TRBJ1-2; D gene unclear. The CDR3 is made up of 15 amino acids. The ends were cut back, 0 bases at V and 2 bases at J, with 10 bases in the middle. Germline CDR1 is LGHNA and CDR2 is YSLEER. The DNA for the CDR3 is TGCGCCAGCAGCCAAGATTATCAGTTAAACTATGGCTACACCTTC. Its translation is CASSQDYQLNYGYTF.

The CDR3 here is CASSPEGLATEAFF. CDR3 DNA: TGTGCCAGCTCACCTGAGGGTCTGGCCACTGAAGCTTTCTTT. This chain joins TRBV18 and TRBJ1-1; no definite D call. The germline V gene has CDR1 KGHSH and CDR2 LQKENI. V lost 3 bases and J 4 bases, leaving 12 bases between the germline ends. The CDR3 has 14 residues. The entire variable domain, with the rest obtained from reference TRBV18 and TRBJ1-1, is as follows: NAGVMQNPRHLVRRRGQEARLRCSPMKGHSHVYWYRQLPEEGLKFMVYLQKENIIDESGMPKERFSAEFPKEGPSILRIQQVVRGDSAAYFCASSPEGLATEAFFGQGTRLTVV.

The rearrangement links TRBV2 to TRBJ2-1; TRBD2 might be the D (6 bases). Per the germline V gene, CDR1 is SNHLY and CDR2 is FYNNEI. The CDR3 sequence is 15 residues long. V was clipped by 8 bases and J by 3 bases, with 17 bases between them. CDR3 coding DNA: TGTGCCAGCGCCGGCGCGGGGCAGGGCTACAATGAGCAGTTCTTC. Translating gives CASAGAGQGYNEQFF.

This clone was observed a handful of times. This sequence joins TRBV6-6 and TRBJ2-2; D remains ambiguous. The CDR3 is made up of 12 amino acids. Looked up from germline, CDR1 is MNHNY and CDR2 is SVGAGI (reference sequence). The ends were cut back, 7 bases at V and 4 bases at J, with 7 bases in the middle. The CDR3 sequence is CASNSLTGELFF. The CDR3 DNA sequence: TGTGCCAGCAATTCTCTCACCGGGGAGCTGTTTTTT.

The chain couples TRBV5-1 to TRBJ2-5, with D possibly being TRBD2 (7 bases). The J call could be wrong; TRBJ2-7 is a better fit for the DNA end. The CDR3 consists of 15 residues. The germline CDR1 and CDR2 sequences are SGHRS and YFSETQ. This CDR3 reads CASRPIQGGVYEQYF. CDR3 in DNA: TGCGCCAGCAGGCCAATACAGGGAGGGGTCTACGAGCAGTACTTC.

This chain connects TRBV2 to TRBJ2-3; 10 bases line up with TRBD1. The germline V gene encodes CDR1 SNHLY and CDR2 FYNNEI. V was pared by 5 bases and J by 3 bases, with 2 bases of the junction left unmatched. This CDR3 contains 14 residues. The CDR3 protein is CASSLDRGTDTQYF. CDR3 nucleotide sequence: TGTGCCAGCAGTTTGGACAGGGGGACAGATACGCAGTATTTT.

V and J are TRBV28 and TRBJ1-4; D call uncertain. This CDR3 is 17 amino acids long. Deletions cut 4 bases from V and 0 bases from J, with 15 bases between. CDR1 MDHEN and CDR2 SYDVKM come from the germline V gene. This CDR3 reads CASSSFSDGATNEKLFF. In DNA form, the CDR3 reads TGTGCCAGCAGTTCCTTCTCGGACGGGGCAACTAATGAAAAACTGTTTTTT.

The rearrangement joins TRBV5-1 to TRBJ1-2; TRBD1 agrees at 8 bases. This CDR3 contains 13 residues. Looked up from germline, CDR1 is SGHRS and CDR2 is YFSETQ. The V and J ends lost 2 bases and 7 bases, in that order; junction bases with no gene match: 4. This CDR3 is CASSLRQGSGYTF. In DNA, the CDR3 is TGCGCCAGCAGCTTACGACAGGGGTCTGGCTACACCTTC.

J is TRBJ1-2 and V is TRBV13; 10 nucleotides line up with TRBD1. The CDR3 runs 19 residues. Germline CDR1 is PRHDT and CDR2 is FYEKMQ (reference sequence). After removal of 4 bases from V and 1 base from J, the junction contained 15 bases not matched to a gene. Written as DNA, the CDR3 is TGTGCCAGCAGCTCAAGGGACAGGGGTTTCTATGAGGTTAACTATGGCTACACCTTC. Its translation: CASSSRDRGFYEVNYGYTF.

The chain is built from TRBV7-9 and TRBJ1-1, with TRBD1 matching 7 bases. The CDR3 contains 15 residues. Germline V gene sequence: CDR1 SEHNR, CDR2 FQNEAQ (reference sequence). The ends lost 5 bases at V and 2 bases at J; junction bases unmatched: 8. The CDR3 is CASSPRGQINTEAFF. CDR3 bases: TGTGCCAGCAGCCCCCGGGGACAGATAAACACTGAAGCTTTCTTT.

The V and J genes are TRBV2 and TRBJ1-5, with D perhaps matching TRBD1 (5 bases). The V and J ends lost 0 bases and 1 base respectively, with 10 bases between them. This CDR3 region has 16 residues. CDR1 is SNHLY, CDR2 FYNNEI, per germline. CDR3 residues: CASSEALRGSNQPQHF. CDR3 nucleotide sequence: TGTGCCAGCAGTGAAGCGCTTCGGGGGAGCAATCAGCCCCAGCATTTT. Filled out from reference TRBV2 and TRBJ1-5, the complete variable domain reads EPEVTQTPSHQVTQMGQEVILRCVPISNHLYFYWYRQILGQKVEFLVSFYNNEISEKSEIFDDQFSVERPDGSNFTLKIRSTKLEDSAMYFCASSEALRGSNQPQHFGDGTRLSIL.

The sample holds a few counts of this clone. The genes are TRBV6-5 and TRBJ1-3; D is unresolved. CDR3 length: 16 residues. Germline V gives CDR1 MNHEY, CDR2 SVGAGI. V dropped 0 bases and J dropped 0 bases, with 9 bases sitting between them. This CDR3 is CASSYSYSFSGNTIYF. CDR3 DNA: TGTGCCAGCAGTTACTCGTATTCCTTCTCTGGAAACACCATATATTTT.

The V gene is TRBV19, the J gene TRBJ1-6; 7 bases match TRBD1. V gave up 4 bases and J gave up 10 bases; unmatched junction bases: 10. The CDR3 sequence is 15 residues long. The germline V gene encodes CDR1 LNHDA and CDR2 SQIVND (reference sequence). The CDR3, as DNA: TGTGCCAGTAGTACCGGACAGGTTATTAACTCACCCCTCCACTTT. This encodes CASSTGQVINSPLHF.

The rearrangement links TRBV19 to TRBJ1-2; D remains unclear. CDR3 length equals 13 residues. Germline V gene lookup returns CDR1 LNHDA and CDR2 SQIVND (reference sequence). Trimming shortened V by 9 bases and J by 0 bases, and 11 bases separated the two germline ends. CDR3 residues: CASVGGSNYGYTF. The CDR3, as DNA: TGTGCCAGCGTGGGCGGGTCTAACTATGGCTACACCTTC. Based on the CDR3 plus reference TRBV19 and TRBJ1-2, the full variable domain is DGGITQSPKYLFRKEGQNVTLSCEQNLNHDAMYWYRQDPGQGLRLIYYSQIVNDFQKGDIAEGYSVSREKKESFPLTVTSAQKNPTAFYLCASVGGSNYGYTFGSGTRLTVV.

About this clone itself: Its ends do not fully match the called genes, so a read error is possible. This chain links TRBV28 with TRBJ1-2; D is uncertain. The CDR3 consists of 13 residues. In germline, CDR1 is MDHEN, CDR2 SYDVKM. CDR3 sequence (DNA): TGTGCCAGCAGCCCCACATCTAACTATGACTACACCTTC. Its translation is CASSPTSNYDYTF.

The CDR3 coding sequence is TGTGCCAGCAAATTCACAGGTCAAGAGACCCAGTACTTC. It codes for CASKFTGQETQYF. The rearrangement joins TRBV2 to TRBJ2-5; D possibly corresponds to TRBD1 (5 bases). Trimming took 7 bases from V and 2 from J, leaving 11 bases between them. The CDR3 spans 13 residues. In germline, CDR1 is SNHLY, CDR2 FYNNEI.

V is TRBV11-2 and J is TRBJ1-1, with D tentatively TRBD1 (5 bases). From germline, CDR1 is SGHAT and CDR2 FQNNGV. This CDR3 spans 13 amino acids. Trimming left V 2 bases short and J 3 bases short, with 7 bases between. The CDR3 region has the DNA TGTGCCAGCAGCTTACAGGGCGACACTGAAGCTTTCTTT. It is translated as CASSLQGDTEAFF.

The genes are TRBV2 and TRBJ1-6; unclear D gene. Germline CDR1 and CDR2: SNHLY and FYNNEI. The CDR3 loop spans 15 amino acids. Trimming removed 4 bases from V and 2 bases from J, with 9 bases in between. The CDR3, as DNA: TGTGCCAGCAGTGCCAGGCTCACCTATAATTCACCCCTCCACTTT. The encoded protein is CASSARLTYNSPLHF.

This chain joins TRBV9 and TRBJ2-2; TRBD2 agrees at 8 bases. V dropped 1 base and J dropped 5; count of bases not matched to a gene: 13. The length of the CDR3 is 18 residues. Germline CDR1 is SGDLS and CDR2 is YYNGEE. The CDR3 is CASSVLASAGEGTGELFF. In nucleotides, the CDR3 is TGTGCCAGCAGCGTACTGGCGTCAGCGGGAGAAGGTACCGGGGAGCTGTTTTTT.

J is TRBJ1-2 and V is TRBV28; TRBD1 matches 7 bases. CDR3 length: 15 residues. Germline lookup yields CDR1 MDHEN and CDR2 SYDVKM. The J segment lost 2 bases and the V segment lost 10 bases, leaving 13 bases of the junction unmatched. CDR3 loop: CATVDTGQSNYGYTF. CDR3 DNA sequence: TGTGCCACCGTCGATACGGGACAGTCCAACTATGGCTACACCTTC.